Listed below are T cell receptor beta chains from one sample, sequenced in a study of T-cell reconstitution after alpha-beta-depleted transplantation in children. TCRdb used MiXCR to reprocess the PCR reads, holding one entry per CDR3 protein. The data contain over 200,000 distinct CDR3 sequences, 17% of them seen just once; the ten biggest clones take up roughly two fifths. The sample in question was PBMCs, mostly from graft donor cells, obtained 360 days after TCRalphabeta/CD19-depleted stem cell transplant. These receptors came from a male patient between 2 and 10 years old who had a stem cell transplant for acute lymphoblastic leukemia, so the T cells may come from the graft donor. Both conserved end residues are part of each CDR3. The order of the fields is V gene, clone size, J gene, D gene, CDR3 length, CDR3 protein, CDR3 DNA. A D gene is named only where the DNA matches it firmly. Rows give clone size only sometimes, using once, few, many, or a class for an expanded clone.

V: TRBV7-6; size: -; J: TRBJ2-2; D: TRBD2; length: 18; CDR3: CASSLVPLTSGGKVELFF; DNA: TGTGCCAGCAGCTTAGTTCCCCTCACTAGCGGGGGGAAGGTGGAGCTGTTTTTT
V: TRBV20-1; size: many; J: TRBJ1-1; D: -; length: 15; CDR3: CSARDLGKGNTEAFF; DNA: TGCAGTGCTAGAGATCTTGGAAAAGGGAACACTGAAGCTTTCTTT
V: TRBV7-2; size: many; J: TRBJ2-5; D: TRBD2; length: 17; CDR3: CASSLRAGGLQEETQYF; DNA: TGTGCCAGCAGCTTAAGGGCGGGGGGGCTTCAGGAAGAGACCCAGTACTTC
V: TRBV6-2/TRBV6-3; size: few; J: TRBJ2-1; D: TRBD2; length: 15; CDR3: CASSFLAGGYNEQFF; DNA: TGTGCCAGCAGTTTCCTAGCGGGGGGGTACAATGAGCAGTTCTTC
V: TRBV7-2; size: few; J: TRBJ2-7; D: TRBD1; length: 14; CDR3: CASRVGTGVYEQYF; DNA: TGTGCCAGCCGTGTCGGGACAGGGGTCTACGAGCAGTACTTC
V: TRBV5-1; size: -; J: TRBJ2-7; D: -; length: 17; CDR3: CASSLRARTGHVGEQYF; DNA: TGCGCCAGCAGCTTGAGGGCAAGAACAGGACATGTAGGCGAGCAGTACTTC
V: TRBV18; size: few; J: TRBJ1-4; D: -; length: 11; CDR3: CASSNRQRLFF; DNA: TGTGCCAGCTCAAACCGACAACGGCTGTTTTTT
V: TRBV7-3; size: -; J: TRBJ2-7; D: -; length: 16; CDR3: CASSFSHRGGGYEQYF; DNA: TGTGCCAGCAGCTTCTCTCACAGGGGCGGGGGCTACGAGCAGTACTTC
V: TRBV5-1; size: -; J: TRBJ2-3; D: TRBD2; length: 13; CDR3: CATSPGGTDTQYF; DNA: TGCGCCACCAGCCCGGGGGGTACAGATACGCAGTATTTT
V: TRBV10-3; size: few; J: TRBJ2-5; D: -; length: 16; CDR3: CAISDPRGGGQETQYF; DNA: TGTGCCATCAGTGACCCTAGGGGAGGGGGCCAAGAGACCCAGTACTTC
V: TRBV12-3/TRBV12-4; size: -; J: TRBJ2-2; D: TRBD2; length: 17; CDR3: CASSVGTSGGNTGELFF; DNA: TGTGCCAGCAGTGTCGGGACTAGCGGGGGGAACACCGGGGAGCTGTTTTTT
V: TRBV3-1; size: few; J: TRBJ2-3; D: -; length: 16; CDR3: CASSQVGGGSTDTQYF; DNA: TGTGCCAGCAGCCAAGTAGGAGGGGGATCCACAGATACGCAGTATTTT
V: TRBV14; size: -; J: TRBJ2-1; D: TRBD2; length: 17; CDR3: CASSQVRGGRGYNEQFF; DNA: TGTGCCAGCAGCCAAGTCCGTGGCGGGAGAGGTTACAATGAGCAGTTCTTC
V: TRBV12-3/TRBV12-4; size: few; J: TRBJ2-1; D: -; length: 15; CDR3: CASSSLPSSYNEQFF; DNA: TGTGCCAGCAGTTCCCTTCCGAGCTCCTACAATGAGCAGTTCTTC
V: TRBV5-1; size: many; J: TRBJ1-1; D: -; length: 15; CDR3: CASSLEYQVRTEAFF; DNA: TGCGCCAGCAGCTTGGAATACCAGGTTCGAACTGAAGCTTTCTTT
V: TRBV7-8; size: -; J: TRBJ2-3; D: -; length: 19; CDR3: CASSLARPPMLRDTDTQYF; DNA: TGTGCCAGCAGCTTAGCTCGCCCCCCGATGCTTAGAGACACAGATACGCAGTATTTT
V: TRBV6-5; size: few; J: TRBJ1-1; D: -; length: 13; CDR3: CASSYTVNTEAFF; DNA: TGTGCCAGCAGTTACACGGTTAACACTGAAGCTTTCTTT
V: TRBV20-1; size: -; J: TRBJ1-1; D: -; length: 15; CDR3: CSAHSGNRASTEAFF; DNA: TGCAGTGCTCATTCTGGAAACAGGGCTAGCACTGAAGCTTTCTTT
V: TRBV12-3/TRBV12-4; size: few; J: TRBJ1-1; D: -; length: 16; CDR3: CASSLRGGGIGTEAFF; DNA: TGTGCCAGCAGTCTTCGGGGAGGGGGGATAGGCACTGAAGCTTTCTTT
V: TRBV18; size: few; J: TRBJ1-3; D: -; length: 16; CDR3: CASSPNYESSGNTIYF; DNA: TGTGCCAGCTCACCAAACTACGAAAGCTCTGGAAACACCATATATTTT
V: TRBV20-1; size: few; J: TRBJ1-1; D: TRBD1; length: 14; CDR3: CSASPTGETSEAFF; DNA: TGCAGTGCTAGCCCGACAGGGGAGACCTCTGAAGCTTTCTTT
V: TRBV14; size: few; J: TRBJ1-4; D: -; length: 16; CDR3: CASSHMGRPTNEKLFF; DNA: TGTGCCAGCAGCCATATGGGGCGCCCAACTAATGAAAAACTGTTTTTT
V: TRBV21-1; size: -; J: TRBJ2-5; D: -; length: 16; CDR3: CASSKVVGHLQETQYF; DNA: TGTGCCAGCAGCAAAGTGGTGGGACACCTCCAAGAGACCCAGTACTTC
V: TRBV11-3; size: -; J: TRBJ2-3; D: -; length: 17; CDR3: CASSFSVRGAITDTQYF; DNA: TGTGCCAGCAGCTTTTCCGTCCGGGGGGCCATCACAGATACGCAGTATTTT
V: TRBV27; size: -; J: TRBJ2-7; D: -; length: 16; CDR3: CASSLGPTGTNYEQYF; DNA: TGTGCCAGCAGTTTAGGACCTACCGGGACAAACTACGAGCAGTACTTC
V: TRBV4-1; size: -; J: TRBJ1-3; D: -; length: 13; CDR3: CASSQDSGGTIYF; DNA: TGCGCCAGCAGCCAAGATTCCGGTGGCACCATATATTTT
V: TRBV4-3; size: few; J: TRBJ1-6; D: -; length: 15; CDR3: CASSQEAARESPLHF; DNA: TGCGCCAGCAGCCAAGAGGCTGCCAGGGAATCACCCCTCCACTTT
V: TRBV20-1; size: -; J: TRBJ2-1; D: -; length: 11; CDR3: CSARAYNEQFF; DNA: TGCAGTGCTCGGGCGTACAATGAGCAGTTCTTC
V: TRBV7-6; size: -; J: TRBJ2-3; D: TRBD2; length: 18; CDR3: CASSFTASGGVLTDTQYF; DNA: TGTGCCAGCAGCTTTACGGCGAGCGGGGGGGTCTTGACAGATACGCAGTATTTT
V: TRBV4-3; size: few; J: TRBJ2-1; D: -; length: 19; CDR3: CASSQEPPQIARAYNEQFF; DNA: TGCGCCAGCAGCCAAGAACCCCCTCAGATAGCGCGAGCCTACAATGAGCAGTTCTTC
V: TRBV6-5; size: -; J: TRBJ2-2; D: -; length: 15; CDR3: CASSYVDRNTGELFF; DNA: TGTGCCAGCAGTTACGTAGACAGGAACACCGGGGAGCTGTTTTTT
V: TRBV29-1; size: few; J: TRBJ2-1; D: -; length: 16; CDR3: CSVEDEQDLPYNEQFF; DNA: TGCAGCGTTGAAGATGAGCAGGACCTCCCCTACAATGAGCAGTTCTTC
V: TRBV25-1; size: -; J: TRBJ1-4; D: TRBD1; length: 16; CDR3: CASSPGQGVSNEKLFF; DNA: TGTGCCAGCAGTCCGGGACAGGGGGTTTCTAATGAAAAACTGTTTTTT